This TCR beta chain emerged from a study of CD8 T cells in Susac syndrome. RNA totalling about 0.5 to 1 ug underwent reverse transcription with random hexamers. TCR beta CDR3 was amplified by immunoSEQ multiplex PCR. This amplification extended across 54 Vbeta and 13 Jbeta segments. TCRdb processed the immunoSEQ multiplex PCR reads anew with MiXCR; each CDR3 protein has one entry. The data hold approximately 300,000 distinct CDR3 sequences, with around 91% observed a single time. CD8+ and CD4+ T cells circulating in blood were sequenced for TCR beta. This clonotype was seen more than once but under ten times. Its antigen is unknown. Findings of the study overall: A relatively small number of individuals underwent TCR sequencing and HLA analysis.

The specimen sequenced was CD8+ T cells from PBMCs. The TCR was taken from a human donor with multiple sclerosis.

The CDR3 protein is CASSLPASNEQFF. DNA of the CDR3: TGTGCCAGCAGCTTACCGGCCAGTAATGAGCAGTTCTTC. The chain combines TRBV7-2 with TRBJ2-1; D not certain. V was cut by 2 bases and J by 7 bases, with 9 bases left in between. Germline V CDR1 and CDR2: SGHTA, FQGNSA. The CDR3 is made up of 13 amino acids.